This T cell receptor beta chain was captured in a study of T cell responses to AZD1222 COVID-19 vaccine. Germline V gene data show CDR1 as SGHTA and CDR2 as FQGNSA. Trimming removed 1 base from V and 8 bases from J, with 14 bases in between. CDR3 size: 15 residues. Clones were read by immunoSEQ multiplex PCR, and TCRdb kept only the in-frame ones, dropping some. The data hold fewer than 90,000 clones, with about 86% observed a single time. The sample was peripheral blood, taken 28 days after the second AZD1222 dose. V is TRBV7-2 and J is TRBJ2-2; D possibly corresponds to TRBD1 (5 bases). The sequence derives from an adult who received the AZD1222 COVID-19 vaccine. CDR3 sequence: CASSLGQGSSGELFF. CDR3 bases: TGTGCCAGCAGCTTAGGGCAGGGATCGTCGGGGGAGCTGTTTTTT.